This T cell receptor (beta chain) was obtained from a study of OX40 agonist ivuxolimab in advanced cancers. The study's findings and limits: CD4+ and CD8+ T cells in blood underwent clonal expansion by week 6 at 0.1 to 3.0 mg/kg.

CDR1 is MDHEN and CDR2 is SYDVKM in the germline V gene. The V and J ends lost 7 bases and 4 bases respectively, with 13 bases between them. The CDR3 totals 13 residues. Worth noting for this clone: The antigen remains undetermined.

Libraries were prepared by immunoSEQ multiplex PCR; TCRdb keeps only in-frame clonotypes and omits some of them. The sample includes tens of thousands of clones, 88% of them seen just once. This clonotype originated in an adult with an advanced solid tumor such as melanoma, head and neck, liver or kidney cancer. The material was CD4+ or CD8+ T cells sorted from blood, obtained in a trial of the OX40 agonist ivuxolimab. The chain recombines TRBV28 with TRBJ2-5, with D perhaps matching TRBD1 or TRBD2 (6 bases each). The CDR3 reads CASTPRGVETQYF. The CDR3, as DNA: TGTGCCAGCACCCCGAGGGGGGTAGAGACCCAGTACTTC.